The clone carrying this T cell receptor (beta chain) has only one observation. These data belong to a study of blood T cell repertoires in COVID-19. Study overall: Samples of COVID-19 (acute and convalescent) were obtained from the United States, Italy and Spain. PBMCs, B-cell-depleted T cells, or T cells provided the cDNA or gDNA that made up the material.

Under the authors' procedure: Reference gene primers were amplified, and this amplification served to estimate nucleated cell counts. Assay: immunoSEQ multiplex PCR; the TCRdb copy retains only in-frame clones and omits some. Clone size and the V and J calls come from that table; the DNA yielded D and trimming. The table has approximately 65,000 clones, approximately 90% seen once. The CDR3 contains 15 residues. V shed 2 bases and J 3 bases; nucleotides not matched to a gene: 4. In germline, CDR1 is SGHDT, CDR2 YYEEEE. The chain couples TRBV5-6 to TRBJ2-1; 8 nucleotides match TRBD1. The receptor was isolated from a woman under 30 with acute or convalescent COVID-19. Material: peripheral blood. CDR3 residues: CASSFGTGYYNEQFF. CDR3 DNA: TGTGCCAGCAGCTTCGGGACAGGCTACTACAATGAGCAGTTCTTC.